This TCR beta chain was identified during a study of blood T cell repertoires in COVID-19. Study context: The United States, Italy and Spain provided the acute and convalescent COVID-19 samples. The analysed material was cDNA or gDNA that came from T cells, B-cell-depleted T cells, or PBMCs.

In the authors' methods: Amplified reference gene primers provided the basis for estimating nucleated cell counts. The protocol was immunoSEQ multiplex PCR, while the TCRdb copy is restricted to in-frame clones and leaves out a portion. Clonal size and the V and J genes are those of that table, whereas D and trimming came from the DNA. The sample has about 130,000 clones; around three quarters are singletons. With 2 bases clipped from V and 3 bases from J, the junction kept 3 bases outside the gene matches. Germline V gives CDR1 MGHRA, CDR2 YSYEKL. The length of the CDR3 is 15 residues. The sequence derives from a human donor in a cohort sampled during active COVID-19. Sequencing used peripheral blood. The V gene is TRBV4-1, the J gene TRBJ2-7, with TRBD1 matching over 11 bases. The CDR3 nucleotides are TGCGCCAGCAGCCAAAGGACAGGGGGCTTCTACGAGCAGTACTTC. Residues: CASSQRTGGFYEQYF.